The rows below give T cell receptor beta chains drawn from one sample of a study of response to subunit inactivated influenza vaccine. In TCRdb, the RT-PCR reads were re-called with MiXCR into one record per CDR3 protein. The sample has about 780,000 distinct CDR3 sequences, under 20% seen once. The sequencing used PBMCs from blood, collected 4 to 6 days after vaccination. The receptors derive from a man between 45 and 60 years old who received an inactivated influenza vaccine. The CDR3 runs from the conserved cysteine through the conserved F or W. Fields, in order: D gene, clone size, V gene, J gene, CDR3 protein, CDR3 DNA. The D gene is left open where the match is weak. Some rows mark clone size as missing; the rest say once, few, many or name a class of expanded clone.

d_gene: NA; abundance: NA; v_gene: TRBV4-3; j_gene: TRBJ2-1; CDR3aa: CASSQPGGNEQFF; CDR3nt: TGCGCCAGCAGCCAACCCGGGGGAAATGAGCAGTTCTTC
d_gene: NA; abundance: NA; v_gene: TRBV6-4; j_gene: TRBJ2-3; CDR3aa: CATSQGHTDTQYF; CDR3nt: TGTGCCACATCACAGGGCCACACAGATACGCAGTATTTT
d_gene: NA; abundance: NA; v_gene: TRBV30; j_gene: TRBJ2-1; CDR3aa: CAWRARGLAINEQFF; CDR3nt: TGTGCCTGGAGAGCCCGGGGGCTCGCTATCAATGAGCAGTTCTTC
d_gene: NA; abundance: few; v_gene: TRBV4-1; j_gene: TRBJ1-5; CDR3aa: CASSQEPQSNQPQHF; CDR3nt: TGCGCCAGCAGCCAAGAACCACAAAGCAATCAGCCCCAGCATTTT
d_gene: NA; abundance: NA; v_gene: TRBV11-2; j_gene: TRBJ2-7; CDR3aa: CASSPVSRGPYEQYF; CDR3nt: TGTGCCAGCAGCCCAGTGTCCAGGGGCCCCTACGAGCAGTACTTC
d_gene: NA; abundance: NA; v_gene: TRBV7-2; j_gene: TRBJ2-7; CDR3aa: CASSLVHPYEQYF; CDR3nt: TGTGCCAGCAGCTTAGTACACCCCTACGAGCAGTACTTC
d_gene: NA; abundance: many; v_gene: TRBV12-3/TRBV12-4; j_gene: TRBJ2-3; CDR3aa: CASSFSGTDTQYF; CDR3nt: TGTGCCAGCAGCTTTAGTGGTACAGATACGCAGTATTTT
d_gene: NA; abundance: NA; v_gene: TRBV6-5; j_gene: TRBJ1-5; CDR3aa: CASSFDSYSNQPQHF; CDR3nt: TGTGCCAGCAGTTTCGACAGTTATAGCAATCAGCCCCAGCATTTT
d_gene: NA; abundance: NA; v_gene: TRBV10-3; j_gene: TRBJ2-2; CDR3aa: CAIGNQTVAGELFF; CDR3nt: TGTGCCATCGGGAACCAAACAGTAGCGGGGGAGCTGTTTTTT
d_gene: NA; abundance: NA; v_gene: TRBV4-2; j_gene: TRBJ2-7; CDR3aa: CASSQEGQTPYEQYF; CDR3nt: TGTGCCAGCAGCCAAGAGGGGCAAACCCCCTACGAGCAGTACTTC
d_gene: TRBD1; abundance: few; v_gene: TRBV12-3/TRBV12-4; j_gene: TRBJ1-6; CDR3aa: CASSLKQGARSPLHF; CDR3nt: TGTGCCAGCAGCCTCAAACAGGGGGCAAGGTCACCCCTCCACTTT
d_gene: NA; abundance: many; v_gene: TRBV7-9; j_gene: TRBJ1-5; CDR3aa: CASSAQSDQPQHF; CDR3nt: TGTGCCAGCAGCGCCCAGTCCGATCAGCCCCAGCATTTT
d_gene: NA; abundance: NA; v_gene: TRBV4-2; j_gene: TRBJ2-1; CDR3aa: CASSQGQGWNEQFF; CDR3nt: TGTGCCAGCAGCCAAGGGCAGGGGTGGAATGAGCAGTTCTTC
d_gene: NA; abundance: NA; v_gene: TRBV27; j_gene: TRBJ1-2; CDR3aa: CASSLSVVGENYGYTF; CDR3nt: TGTGCCAGCAGTTTATCGGTAGTCGGGGAAAACTATGGCTACACCTTC
d_gene: NA; abundance: few; v_gene: TRBV4-3; j_gene: TRBJ2-1; CDR3aa: CASSQDQTTEEQFF; CDR3nt: TGCGCCAGCAGCCAAGATCAGACGACGGAGGAGCAGTTCTTC
d_gene: NA; abundance: NA; v_gene: TRBV27; j_gene: TRBJ2-7; CDR3aa: CASASTGQYYEQYF; CDR3nt: TGTGCCAGCGCATCGACCGGACAGTACTACGAGCAGTACTTC
d_gene: TRBD1; abundance: few; v_gene: TRBV6-6; j_gene: TRBJ2-5; CDR3aa: CASRTGPQETQYF; CDR3nt: TGTGCCAGCAGGACAGGGCCCCAAGAGACCCAGTACTTC
d_gene: NA; abundance: NA; v_gene: TRBV7-2; j_gene: TRBJ2-1; CDR3aa: CASKQGIVEQFF; CDR3nt: TGTGCCAGCAAGCAGGGTATAGTTGAGCAGTTCTTC
d_gene: TRBD1; abundance: many; v_gene: TRBV7-2; j_gene: TRBJ1-6; CDR3aa: CASSFRQGQNSPLHF; CDR3nt: TGTGCCAGCAGCTTCCGACAGGGACAGAATTCACCCCTCCACTTT
d_gene: TRBD1; abundance: NA; v_gene: TRBV28; j_gene: TRBJ2-6; CDR3aa: CASSLFQIPGQGSGANVLTF; CDR3nt: TGTGCCAGCAGTTTATTCCAAATCCCGGGACAGGGCTCTGGGGCCAACGTCCTGACTTTC
d_gene: NA; abundance: few; v_gene: TRBV7-7; j_gene: TRBJ2-7; CDR3aa: CASSLAERYEQYF; CDR3nt: TGTGCTAGCAGCTTAGCGGAGCGCTACGAGCAGTACTTC
d_gene: NA; abundance: NA; v_gene: TRBV28; j_gene: TRBJ2-5; CDR3aa: CASSSGTSWETQYF; CDR3nt: TGTGCCAGCAGCTCCGGGACCTCTTGGGAGACCCAGTACTTC
d_gene: TRBD2; abundance: NA; v_gene: TRBV20-1; j_gene: TRBJ2-7; CDR3aa: CSAREIRGDYEQYF; CDR3nt: TGCAGTGCTAGAGAGATACGGGGGGATTACGAGCAGTACTTC
d_gene: NA; abundance: NA; v_gene: TRBV12-3/TRBV12-4; j_gene: TRBJ2-7; CDR3aa: CASSVLVGGQYF; CDR3nt: TGTGCCAGCAGTGTCTTGGTCGGCGGGCAGTACTTC
d_gene: TRBD2; abundance: few; v_gene: TRBV7-8; j_gene: TRBJ2-3; CDR3aa: CASSLTSFSTDTQYF; CDR3nt: TGTGCCAGCAGCCTGACTAGCTTTTCCACAGATACGCAGTATTTT
d_gene: NA; abundance: once; v_gene: TRBV7-9; j_gene: TRBJ2-5; CDR3aa: CASSLEGTSIETQYF; CDR3nt: TGTGCCAGCAGCTTAGAGGGGACAAGTATAGAGACCCAGTACTTC
d_gene: NA; abundance: many; v_gene: TRBV3-1; j_gene: TRBJ2-3; CDR3aa: CASSQGPKGYF; CDR3nt: TGTGCCAGCAGCCAAGGACCAAAGGGGTATTTT
d_gene: NA; abundance: NA; v_gene: TRBV9; j_gene: TRBJ2-5; CDR3aa: CASSPLFYFTETQYF; CDR3nt: TGTGCCAGCAGCCCCCTTTTCTACTTCACGGAGACCCAGTACTTC
d_gene: TRBD2; abundance: NA; v_gene: TRBV7-8; j_gene: TRBJ2-7; CDR3aa: CASSLLSGDLYEQYF; CDR3nt: TGTGCCAGCAGCTTATTGAGCGGGGATCTATACGAGCAGTACTTC
d_gene: NA; abundance: few; v_gene: TRBV9; j_gene: TRBJ2-1; CDR3aa: CASSTRAGADLYNEQFF; CDR3nt: TGTGCCAGCAGCACTAGGGCGGGCGCAGACCTTTACAATGAGCAGTTCTTC
d_gene: NA; abundance: NA; v_gene: TRBV18; j_gene: TRBJ2-7; CDR3aa: CASSPAGRPSYEQYF; CDR3nt: TGTGCCAGCTCACCGGCCGGCAGACCCTCCTACGAGCAGTACTTC
d_gene: NA; abundance: few; v_gene: TRBV7-2; j_gene: TRBJ2-1; CDR3aa: CASSPGVRFGEQFF; CDR3nt: TGTGCCAGCAGCCCCGGCGTCCGGTTTGGTGAGCAGTTCTTC
d_gene: NA; abundance: NA; v_gene: TRBV20-1; j_gene: TRBJ2-5; CDR3aa: CSARDSLFQETQYF; CDR3nt: TGCAGTGCTAGAGACAGCCTTTTCCAAGAGACCCAGTACTTC
d_gene: NA; abundance: few; v_gene: TRBV11-2; j_gene: TRBJ2-1; CDR3aa: CASSRYEGGSYNEQFF; CDR3nt: TGTGCCAGCAGCCGGTACGAGGGAGGAAGCTACAATGAGCAGTTCTTC
d_gene: TRBD1; abundance: NA; v_gene: TRBV7-6; j_gene: TRBJ2-7; CDR3aa: CASSSGQGALYEQYF; CDR3nt: TGTGCCAGCAGCTCTGGACAGGGGGCGCTTTACGAGCAGTACTTC
d_gene: NA; abundance: NA; v_gene: TRBV27; j_gene: TRBJ1-5; CDR3aa: CASSSYRSNQPQHF; CDR3nt: TGTGCCAGCAGTTCGTACAGAAGCAATCAGCCCCAGCATTTT
d_gene: TRBD2; abundance: many; v_gene: TRBV7-2; j_gene: TRBJ2-1; CDR3aa: CASRVAGEQFF; CDR3nt: TGTGCCAGCAGGGTAGCGGGAGAGCAGTTCTTC
d_gene: NA; abundance: NA; v_gene: TRBV30; j_gene: TRBJ2-5; CDR3aa: CAWDPEWGWETQYF; CDR3nt: TGTGCCTGGGACCCCGAATGGGGGTGGGAGACCCAGTACTTC
d_gene: NA; abundance: NA; v_gene: TRBV7-8; j_gene: TRBJ2-3; CDR3aa: CASSLAGVGDTQYF; CDR3nt: TGTGCCAGCAGCTTAGCGGGGGTAGGAGATACGCAGTATTTT
d_gene: TRBD2; abundance: many; v_gene: TRBV4-2; j_gene: TRBJ2-1; CDR3aa: CASSPRLAGGGNEQFF; CDR3nt: TGTGCCAGCAGCCCACGACTAGCGGGAGGCGGGAATGAGCAGTTCTTC
d_gene: NA; abundance: few; v_gene: TRBV5-4; j_gene: TRBJ1-1; CDR3aa: CASSLRGRVNTEAFF; CDR3nt: TGTGCCAGCAGCTTGAGGGGAAGGGTGAACACTGAAGCTTTCTTT